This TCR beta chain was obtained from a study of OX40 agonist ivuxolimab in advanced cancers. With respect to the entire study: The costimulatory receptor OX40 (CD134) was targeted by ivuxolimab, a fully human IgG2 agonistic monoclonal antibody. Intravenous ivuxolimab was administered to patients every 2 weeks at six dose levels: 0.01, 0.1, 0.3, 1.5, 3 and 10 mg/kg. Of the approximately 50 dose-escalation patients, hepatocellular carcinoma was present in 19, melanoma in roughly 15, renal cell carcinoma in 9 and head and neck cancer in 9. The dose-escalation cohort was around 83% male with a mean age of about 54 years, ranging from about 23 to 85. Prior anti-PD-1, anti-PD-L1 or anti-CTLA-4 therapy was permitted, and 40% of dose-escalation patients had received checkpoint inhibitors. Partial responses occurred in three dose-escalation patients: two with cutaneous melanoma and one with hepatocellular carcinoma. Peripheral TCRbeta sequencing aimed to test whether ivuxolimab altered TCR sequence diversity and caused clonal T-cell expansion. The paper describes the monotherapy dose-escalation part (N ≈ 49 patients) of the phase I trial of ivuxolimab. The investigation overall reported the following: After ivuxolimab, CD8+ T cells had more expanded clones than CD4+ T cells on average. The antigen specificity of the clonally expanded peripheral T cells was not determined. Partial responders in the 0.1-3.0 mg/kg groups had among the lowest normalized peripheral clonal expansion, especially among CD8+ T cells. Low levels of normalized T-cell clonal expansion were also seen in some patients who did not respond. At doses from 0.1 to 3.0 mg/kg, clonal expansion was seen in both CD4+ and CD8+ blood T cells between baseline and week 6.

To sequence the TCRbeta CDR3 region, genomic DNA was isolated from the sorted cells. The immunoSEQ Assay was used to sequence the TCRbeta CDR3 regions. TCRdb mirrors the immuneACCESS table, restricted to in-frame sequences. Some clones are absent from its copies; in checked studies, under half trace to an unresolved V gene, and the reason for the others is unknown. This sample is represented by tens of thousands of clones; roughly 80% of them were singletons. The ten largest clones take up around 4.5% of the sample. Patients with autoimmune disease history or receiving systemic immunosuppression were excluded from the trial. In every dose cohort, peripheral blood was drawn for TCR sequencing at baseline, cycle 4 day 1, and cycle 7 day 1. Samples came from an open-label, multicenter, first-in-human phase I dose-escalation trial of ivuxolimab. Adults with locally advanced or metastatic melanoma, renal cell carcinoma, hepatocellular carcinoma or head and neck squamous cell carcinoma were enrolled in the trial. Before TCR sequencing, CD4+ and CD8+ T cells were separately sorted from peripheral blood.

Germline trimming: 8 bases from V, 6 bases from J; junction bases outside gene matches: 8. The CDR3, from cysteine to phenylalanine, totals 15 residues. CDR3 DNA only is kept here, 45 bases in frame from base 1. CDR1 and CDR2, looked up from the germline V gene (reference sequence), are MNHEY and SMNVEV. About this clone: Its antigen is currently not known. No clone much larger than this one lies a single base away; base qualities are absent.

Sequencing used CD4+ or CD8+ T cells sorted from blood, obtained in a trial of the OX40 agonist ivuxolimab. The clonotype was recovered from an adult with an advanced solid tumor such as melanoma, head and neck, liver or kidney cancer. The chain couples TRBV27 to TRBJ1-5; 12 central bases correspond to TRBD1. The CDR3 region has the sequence CASSTGQGASQPQHF. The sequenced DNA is TGTGCCAGCTCCACGGGACAGGGGGCGAGTCAGCCCCAGCATTTT.